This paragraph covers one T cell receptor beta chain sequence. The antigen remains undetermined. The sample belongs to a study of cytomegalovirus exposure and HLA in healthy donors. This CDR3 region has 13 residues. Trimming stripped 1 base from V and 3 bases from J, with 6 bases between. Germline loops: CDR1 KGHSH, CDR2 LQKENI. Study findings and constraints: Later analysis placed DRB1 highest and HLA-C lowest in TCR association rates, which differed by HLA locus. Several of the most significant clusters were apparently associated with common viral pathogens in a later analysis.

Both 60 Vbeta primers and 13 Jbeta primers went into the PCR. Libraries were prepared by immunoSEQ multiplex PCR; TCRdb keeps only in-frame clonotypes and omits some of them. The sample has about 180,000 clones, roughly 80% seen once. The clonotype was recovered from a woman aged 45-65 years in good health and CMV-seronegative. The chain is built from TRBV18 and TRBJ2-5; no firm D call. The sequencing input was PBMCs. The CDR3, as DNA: TGTGCCAGCTCACCACGACTGGAAGAGACCCAGTACTTC. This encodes CASSPRLEETQYF.